Shown below are 10 T cell receptor beta chains from a single sample sequenced in a study of cytomegalovirus exposure and HLA in healthy donors. The method was immunoSEQ multiplex PCR; TCRdb's version includes in-frame clones alone and lacks a portion of them. The table shows over 110,000 clones, with 70% to 90% occurring only once. Material for sequencing was PBMCs. These TCRs come from a man younger than 30 in good health and CMV-seronegative.

The J gene is TRBJ2-2, the V gene TRBV23-1, with D perhaps TRBD1 (6 bases). TRBV23-1 is an ORF, with its function uncertain. There are 16 residues in the CDR3. V lost 4 bases, J lost 1 base, and 13 bases lay in between. The CDR3 sequence: CASSPRATGNTGELFF. In DNA, the CDR3 is TGCGCCAGCAGTCCCCGCGCGACAGGGAACACCGGGGAGCTGTTTTTT.

The chain uses TRBV5-6 and TRBJ1-3; D is unclear. V was clipped by 0 bases and J by 8 bases, with 12 bases between them. This CDR3 region has 14 residues. Per germline, CDR1 SGHDT and CDR2 YYEEEE. The CDR3 DNA is TGTGCCAGCAGCTTGGGAGGGAGCGGGCACACCATATATTTT. Residues: CASSLGGSGHTIYF.

V and J are TRBV15 and TRBJ2-6, with D possibly TRBD2 on 5 matching bases. The CDR3 spans 16 residues. CDR1 LNHNV and CDR2 YYDKDF come from the germline V gene (reference sequence). V lost 0 bases to trimming and J lost 1 base, with 7 bases between them. The DNA for the CDR3 is TGTGCCACCAGCAGAGATCGGGAATCTGGGGCCAACGTCCTGACTTTC. Encoded protein: CATSRDRESGANVLTF.

V and J are TRBV4-2 and TRBJ1-2; TRBD1 matches 10 bases. This CDR3 contains 15 residues. The ends lost 3 bases at V and 8 bases at J; junction bases unmatched: 9. CDR1 is LGHNA and CDR2 is YNFKEQ in the germline V gene. CDR3 sequence: CASSHLGQGREGYTF. CDR3 sequence (DNA): TGTGCCAGCAGCCATTTGGGACAGGGGCGTGAAGGCTACACCTTC.

This sequence joins TRBV6-1 and TRBJ2-1, with 7 bases that match TRBD2. V dropped 2 bases and J dropped 9; count of bases not matched to a gene: 10. This CDR3 region has 15 residues. Per the germline V gene, CDR1 is MNHNS and CDR2 is SASEGT. The CDR3 DNA is TGTGCCAGCAGTGAAATCGGGGGGAGGGCCGGTGAGCAGTTCTTC. It is translated as CASSEIGGRAGEQFF.

V usage is TRBV2 and J usage is TRBJ1-1, with D hard to call. Germline V CDR1 and CDR2: SNHLY, FYNNEI. V gave up 4 bases and J gave up 4 bases, with 19 bases separating them. The CDR3 spans 16 residues. This CDR3 reads CASSGFLAGGSTEAFF. The CDR3 DNA is TGTGCCAGCAGTGGATTTCTGGCCGGCGGGAGCACTGAAGCTTTCTTT.

V and J are TRBV9 and TRBJ2-5; 8 nucleotides line up with TRBD1. Trimming at V came to 2 bases and at J to 5 bases, leaving 5 bases not matched to a gene. CDR1 is SGDLS and CDR2 is YYNGEE in the germline V gene. The CDR3 is 14 amino acids. The CDR3 here is CASSVNRGSETQYF. DNA of the CDR3: TGTGCCAGCAGCGTGAACAGGGGGAGCGAGACCCAGTACTTC. Supplemented by reference TRBV9 and TRBJ2-5, the full variable domain reads DSGVTQTPKHLITATGQRVTLRCSPRSGDLSVYWYQQSLDQGLQFLIQYYNGEERAKGNILERFSAQQFPDLHSELNLSSLELGDSALYFCASSVNRGSETQYFGPGTRLLVL.

J is TRBJ1-1 and V is TRBV5-6; 10 positions agree with TRBD1. Trimming took 2 bases from V and 4 from J; bases not matched to a gene: 5. The CDR3 length is 15 residues. Germline V CDR1 and CDR2: SGHDT, YYEEEE. The CDR3 is CASSFRTGGVTEAFF. CDR3 coding DNA: TGTGCCAGCAGCTTTCGGACAGGGGGGGTCACTGAAGCTTTCTTT. Supplemented by reference TRBV5-6 and TRBJ1-1, the full variable domain reads DAGVTQSPTHLIKTRGQQVTLRCSPKSGHDTVSWYQQALGQGPQFIFQYYEEEERQRGNFPDRFSGHQFPNYSSELNVNALLLGDSALYLCASSFRTGGVTEAFFGQGTRLTVV.

The V gene is TRBV28, the J gene TRBJ2-1; D might be TRBD1 (6 bases). The V gene's germline CDR1 is MDHEN and CDR2 SYDVKM. The CDR3 consists of 13 residues. Between the trimmed V and J ends, which lost 8 bases and 2 bases, there was a span of 10 bases. The CDR3 loop reads CASLTGPYNEQFF. As DNA, the CDR3 is TGTGCCAGCCTCACAGGGCCCTACAATGAGCAGTTCTTC.

Comment on this clone: Other DNA sequences in this specimen translate into the identical CDR3. J is TRBJ2-7 and V is TRBV11-2, with unresolved D. The germline V gene has CDR1 SGHAT and CDR2 FQNNGV. The V end lost 0 bases, the J end lost 4 bases, and 4 bases lay between the germline ends. The CDR3 contains 12 residues. This CDR3 reads CASSLERYEQYF. In DNA form, the CDR3 reads TGTGCCAGCAGCTTAGAGCGGTACGAGCAGTACTTC.